The T cell receptor beta chain under discussion was sequenced for a study of blood T cell repertoires in COVID-19. Living in 24 US areas, the participants were between 18 and 89 years of age. Participant reports of clinical history set cohort assignment. Source study methods: Reference gene primers were amplified, and this amplification served to estimate nucleated cell counts. TCRdb keeps only in-frame clones here, not all; method: immunoSEQ multiplex PCR. V and J calls and clone size are copied from that table; D and trimming were computed from the DNA. In the table there are some 170,000 clones, about 78% of which are singletons. The CDR3 has 13 amino acids. Germline loops: CDR1 SQVTM, CDR2 ANQGSEA. V trimming: 1 base; J trimming: 5 bases; junction bases outside the gene matches: 2.

Sequencing was performed on PBMCs or T cells enriched from blood (not recorded which). V is TRBV29-1 and J is TRBJ2-3, with 8 bases that match TRBD1. This TCR came from a woman aged 50 to 60 who had recovered from COVID-19. CDR3 DNA sequence: TGCAGCGTTGAAGGACAGGGGAGAGATACGCAGTATTTT. Protein sequence: CSVEGQGRDTQYF.